Shown below are 9 T cell receptor beta chains from a single sample sequenced in a study of T cell responses to AZD1222 COVID-19 vaccine. The protocol was immunoSEQ multiplex PCR, while the TCRdb copy is restricted to in-frame clones and leaves out a portion. Among 150,000 or so clones listed, 85% to 95% were seen once. The source material was peripheral blood, sampled on day 0 of AZD1222 vaccination. These receptors were taken from an adult in good health.

The chain employs TRBV27 and TRBJ2-4; TRBD1 matches at 10 bases. With V trimmed by 3 bases and J by 8 bases, 4 bases remained unmatched. Germline lookup yields CDR1 MNHEY and CDR2 SMNVEV (reference sequence). The CDR3 has 14 amino acids. CDR3 in DNA: TGTGCCAGCAGTTTTGGGACAGGGGAGGACATTCAGTACTTC. Translating gives CASSFGTGEDIQYF.

The chain couples TRBV6-1 to TRBJ1-5; no clear D gene. V was clipped by 3 bases and J by 1 base, with 4 bases between them. Germline lookup yields CDR1 MNHNS and CDR2 SASEGT. The CDR3 has 13 residues. CDR3 sequence: CASSEASNQPQHF. DNA for the CDR3: TGTGCCAGCAGTGAGGCGAGCAATCAGCCCCAGCATTTT.

J is TRBJ2-5 and V is TRBV3-1 (or the pseudogene TRBV3-2); D is possibly TRBD1 (5 bases). The V gene lost 4 bases and the J gene lost 0 bases, with 12 bases spanning the gap. Germline V lookup: CDR1 LGHDT, CDR2 YNNKEL (reference sequence). The CDR3 runs to 15 residues. In DNA, the CDR3 is TGTGCCAGCAGCCCACACCCAGGGTACCAAGAGACCCAGTACTTC. It is translated as CASSPHPGYQETQYF.

V and J are TRBV7-9 and TRBJ2-7; TRBD2 matches at 12 bases. The CDR3 runs 15 residues. Germline V gene lookup returns CDR1 SEHNR and CDR2 FQNEAQ (reference sequence). V gave up 5 bases and J gave up 3 bases; unmatched junction bases: 5. The CDR3 sequence: CASSPTSGGNYEQYF. In DNA, the CDR3 is TGTGCCAGCAGCCCCACTAGCGGGGGGAACTACGAGCAGTACTTC. Supplemented by reference TRBV7-9 and TRBJ2-7, the full variable domain reads DTGVSQNPRHKITKRGQNVTFRCDPISEHNRLYWYRQTLGQGPEFLTYFQNEAQLEKSRLLSDRFSAERPKGSFSTLEIQRTEQGDSAMYLCASSPTSGGNYEQYFGPGTRLTVT.

J is TRBJ2-7 and V is TRBV5-4, with D perhaps being TRBD1 or TRBD2 (5 bases each). V was clipped by 4 bases and J by 3 bases, with 11 bases between them. The CDR3 loop spans 13 amino acids. From germline, CDR1 is SGHNT and CDR2 YYREEE (reference sequence). The CDR3 loop is CASSPGSIYEQYF. CDR3 bases: TGTGCCAGCAGCCCAGGGAGTATCTACGAGCAGTACTTC.

V and J are TRBV27 and TRBJ1-2, with TRBD1 as a possible D gene (6 bases). Germline CDR1 reads MNHEY; CDR2 reads SMNVEV (reference sequence). Trimming pared 2 bases from V and 5 bases from J, leaving 12 bases between. The CDR3 spans 14 residues. CDR3 residues: CASSLTGQPYGYTF. CDR3 in DNA: TGTGCCAGCAGTTTAACCGGACAGCCTTATGGCTACACCTTC.

Of note for this clone: Distinct nucleotide sequences in the sample also encode this CDR3. The chain recombines TRBV5-1 with TRBJ1-1; 10 positions match TRBD1. The CDR3 spans 13 residues. The germline CDR1 and CDR2 sequences are SGHRS and YFSETQ. The junction had 2 bases not matched to a gene; V was cut back by 7 bases and J by 2 bases. The CDR3, as DNA: TGCGCCAGCGGACAGGGGGAAAACACTGAAGCTTTCTTT. Translated: CASGQGENTEAFF.

CDR3 DNA: TGCGCCAGCAGCCCGGACAGCTCCTACGAGCAGTACTTC. It is translated as CASSPDSSYEQYF. The rearrangement joins TRBV5-1 to TRBJ2-7; maybe TRBD1 (6 bases). The CDR3 totals 13 residues. V was shortened by 4 bases and J by 0 bases, with 8 bases between the two germline ends. Germline loops: CDR1 SGHRS, CDR2 YFSETQ. Using reference TRBV5-1 and TRBJ2-7 for the parts outside the CDR3, the full variable domain is KAGVTQTPRYLIKTRGQQVTLSCSPISGHRSVSWYQQTPGQGLQFLFEYFSETQRNKGNFPGRFSGRQFSNSRSEMNVSTLELGDSALYLCASSPDSSYEQYFGPGTRLTVT.

A word on this clone: One end of the junction varies from germline; a read error may be responsible. The chain recombines TRBV7-7 with TRBJ1-3, with a possible D match to TRBD1 (5 bases). The CDR3 totals 15 residues. Germline V gene sequence: CDR1 SSHAT, CDR2 FNYEAQ (reference sequence). The CDR3 DNA reads TGTGCTAGCAGCCCGGGACGCAGCTCTGGAAACACCATATATTTT. Translated: CASSPGRSSGNTIYF.